The T cell receptor (beta chain) described here comes from a study of T cells in Graves' hyperthyroidism and ophthalmopathy. Study findings and constraints: Blood samples included most of the expanded thyroid clonotypes exceeding 0.001.

TCR beta CDR3 sequences were amplified from RNA transcripts. HTBI primers were the set used in a first-round RT-PCR of the TCR CDR3. Via MiXCR, TCRdb re-called the multiplex PCR reads, giving one row per CDR3 protein. This table has hundreds of thousands of distinct CDR3 sequences, approximately 15% appearing once. Trimming shortened V by 3 bases and J by 0 bases, and 9 bases separated the two germline ends. CDR3 size: 14 residues. This clonotype was seen repeatedly, ten times or more. Its antigen is undetermined. The source of this sequence is a woman in her 30s with Graves' hyperthyroidism that later progressed to Graves' ophthalmopathy. The chain combines TRBV12-3 or TRBV12-4 with TRBJ2-7, with D uncertain. Sequencing was done on a sample of blood. CDR3 coding DNA: TGTGCCAGCAGTTTCGATCGGTACTCCTACGAGCAGTACTTC. Its protein is CASSFDRYSYEQYF.